A single sample gave rise to the 3 T cell receptor beta chains below, sequenced in a study of cytomegalovirus exposure and HLA in healthy donors. The PCR used 60 Vbeta and 13 Jbeta primers. Clones were sequenced by immunoSEQ multiplex PCR, and TCRdb holds only the in-frame ones, with some missing. This table lists 100,000 to 150,000 clones. The source material was PBMCs. The receptors derive from a man aged 25-45 years in good health and CMV-seronegative.

The chain links TRBV29-1 to TRBJ2-7; D perhaps matches TRBD1 (6 bases). V was clipped by 6 bases and J by 2 bases, with 14 bases between them. Germline CDR1 SQVTM, CDR2 ANQGSEA. The CDR3 length is 13 residues. The CDR3 nucleotides are TGCAGCGTCGTGGACAGTACCACCTACGAGCAGTACTTC. It is translated as CSVVDSTTYEQYF.

This sequence joins TRBV2 and TRBJ2-1, with D possibly being TRBD2 (5 bases). This CDR3 spans 15 amino acids. Germline assignment: CDR1 SNHLY and CDR2 FYNNEI. Trimming removed 7 bases from V and 5 bases from J, with 18 bases in between. The CDR3 coding sequence is TGTGCCAGCAAAATACTTGCCTACGGGAACAATGAGCAGTTCTTC. It codes for CASKILAYGNNEQFF.

This chain uses TRBV29-1 with TRBJ1-1, with D uncertain. Germline V gene lookup returns CDR1 SQVTM and CDR2 ANQGSEA. This CDR3 region has 10 residues. The V gene lost 1 base and the J gene lost 11 bases, with 8 bases spanning the gap. CDR3 in DNA: TGCAGCGTTGAAGTGGTTAGCGCTTTCTTT. The encoded protein is CSVEVVSAFF.